This T cell receptor beta chain was identified in a study of shared clonotypes between healthy human individuals. Broader study findings: Shared clonotypes: approximately 5.3% naive CD4, roughly 4% naive CD8, less than 2.5% memory CD4, 0.35% to 0.5% memory CD8. Sampling was confined to blood; repertoires within tissues likely differ. The generation probabilities recorded for non-shared clonotypes fell below those of clonotypes shared by all four donors.

Method: immunoSEQ multiplex PCR; TCRdb's copy keeps in-frame clones and lacks some. Among over a million clones listed, roughly 96% were seen once. With respect to this clone: Antigen: not known.

The V and J ends lost 1 base and 7 bases respectively, with 8 bases between them. The CDR3 loop spans 13 amino acids. Germline loops: CDR1 SEHNR, CDR2 FQNEAQ (reference sequence). This TCR was recovered from a man aged 25 to 40 in good health. The V and J genes are TRBV7-9 and TRBJ2-4, with TRBD1 as a possible D gene (6 bases). Sequenced input: naive CD4+ T cells sorted from blood. Documented subset: CD45RA+ positively selected. The CDR3 DNA reads as TGTGCCAGCAGCTTAGACAGGGCGAACATTCAGTACTTC. Protein sequence: CASSLDRANIQYF.